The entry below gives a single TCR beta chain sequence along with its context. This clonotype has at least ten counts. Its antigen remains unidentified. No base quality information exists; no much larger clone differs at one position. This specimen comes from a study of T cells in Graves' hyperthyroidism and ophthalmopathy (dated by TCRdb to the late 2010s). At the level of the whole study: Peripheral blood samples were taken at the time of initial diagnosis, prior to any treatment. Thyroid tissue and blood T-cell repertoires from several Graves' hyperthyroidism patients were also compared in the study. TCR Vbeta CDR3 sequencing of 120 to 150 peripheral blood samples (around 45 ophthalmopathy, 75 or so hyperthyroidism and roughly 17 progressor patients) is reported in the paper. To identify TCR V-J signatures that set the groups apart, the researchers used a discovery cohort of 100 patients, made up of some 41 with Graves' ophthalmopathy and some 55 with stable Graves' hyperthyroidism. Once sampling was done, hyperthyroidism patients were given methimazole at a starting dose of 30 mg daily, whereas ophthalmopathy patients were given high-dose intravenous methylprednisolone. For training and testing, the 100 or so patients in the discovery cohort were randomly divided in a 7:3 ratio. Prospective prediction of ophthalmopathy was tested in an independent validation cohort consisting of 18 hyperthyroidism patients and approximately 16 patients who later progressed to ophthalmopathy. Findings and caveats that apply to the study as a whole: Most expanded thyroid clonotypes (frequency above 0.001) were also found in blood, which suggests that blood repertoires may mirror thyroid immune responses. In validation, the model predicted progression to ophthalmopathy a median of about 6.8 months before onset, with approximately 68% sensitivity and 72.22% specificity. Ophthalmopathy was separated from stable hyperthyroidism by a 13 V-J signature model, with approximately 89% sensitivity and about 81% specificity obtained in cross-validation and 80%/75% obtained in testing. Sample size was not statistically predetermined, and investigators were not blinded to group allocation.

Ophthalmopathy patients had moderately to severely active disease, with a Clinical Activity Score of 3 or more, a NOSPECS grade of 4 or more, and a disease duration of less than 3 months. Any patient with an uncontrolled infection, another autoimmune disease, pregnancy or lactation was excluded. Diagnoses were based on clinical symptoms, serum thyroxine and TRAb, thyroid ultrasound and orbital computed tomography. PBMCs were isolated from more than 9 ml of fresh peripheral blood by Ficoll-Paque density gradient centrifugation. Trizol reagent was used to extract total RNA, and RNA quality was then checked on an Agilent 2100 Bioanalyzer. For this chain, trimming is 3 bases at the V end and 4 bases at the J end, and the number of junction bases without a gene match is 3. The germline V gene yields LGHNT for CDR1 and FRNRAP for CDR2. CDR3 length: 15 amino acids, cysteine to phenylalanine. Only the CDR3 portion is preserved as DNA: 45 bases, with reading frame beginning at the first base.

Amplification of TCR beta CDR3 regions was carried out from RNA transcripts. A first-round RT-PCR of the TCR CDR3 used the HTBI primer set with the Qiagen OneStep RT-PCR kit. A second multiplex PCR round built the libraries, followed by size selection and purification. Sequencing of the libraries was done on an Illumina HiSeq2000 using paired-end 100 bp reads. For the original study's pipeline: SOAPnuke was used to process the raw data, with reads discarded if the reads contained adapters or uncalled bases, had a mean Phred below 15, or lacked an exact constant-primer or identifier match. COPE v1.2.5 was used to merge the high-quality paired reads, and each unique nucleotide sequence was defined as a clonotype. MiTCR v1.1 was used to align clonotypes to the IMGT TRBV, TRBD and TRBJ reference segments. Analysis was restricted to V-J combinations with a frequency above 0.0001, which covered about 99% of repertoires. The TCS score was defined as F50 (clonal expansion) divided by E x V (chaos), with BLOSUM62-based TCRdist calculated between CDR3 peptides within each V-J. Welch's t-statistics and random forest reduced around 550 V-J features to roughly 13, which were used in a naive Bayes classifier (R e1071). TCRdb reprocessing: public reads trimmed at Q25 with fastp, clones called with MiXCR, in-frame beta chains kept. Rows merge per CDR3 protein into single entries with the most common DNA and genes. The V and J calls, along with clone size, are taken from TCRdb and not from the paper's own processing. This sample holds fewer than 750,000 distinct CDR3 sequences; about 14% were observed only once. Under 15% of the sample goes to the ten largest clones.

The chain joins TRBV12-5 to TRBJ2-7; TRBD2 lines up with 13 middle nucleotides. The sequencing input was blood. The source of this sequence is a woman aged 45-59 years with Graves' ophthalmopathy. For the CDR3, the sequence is CASGFGTSGIYEQYF. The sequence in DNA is TGTGCTAGTGGTTTCGGGACTAGCGGGATTTACGAGCAGTACTTC.